This T cell receptor (beta chain) came from a study of blood T cell repertoires in COVID-19. The overall study: The study drew acute and convalescent COVID-19 samples from the United States, Italy and Spain.

In the original workflow: Nucleated cell counts were estimated from reference gene primer amplification. Measured with immunoSEQ multiplex PCR; TCRdb has only the in-frame clones, and not every one. From that table come the V and J calls and clone size; the DNA was used to work out D and trimming. The sample records 95,000 to 150,000 clones, about 87% being singletons. Source material: peripheral blood. This clonotype originated in an older woman with acute or convalescent COVID-19.

This CDR3 reads CASSPRSITSYEQYF. In nucleotides, the CDR3 is TGTGCCAGCAGTCCCAGGTCTATAACCTCCTACGAGCAGTACTTC. This rearrangement joins TRBV2 to TRBJ2-7; D gene unclear. In germline, CDR1 is SNHLY, CDR2 FYNNEI. The CDR3 has 15 amino acids. V was shortened by 5 bases and J by 0 bases, with 14 bases between the two germline ends.